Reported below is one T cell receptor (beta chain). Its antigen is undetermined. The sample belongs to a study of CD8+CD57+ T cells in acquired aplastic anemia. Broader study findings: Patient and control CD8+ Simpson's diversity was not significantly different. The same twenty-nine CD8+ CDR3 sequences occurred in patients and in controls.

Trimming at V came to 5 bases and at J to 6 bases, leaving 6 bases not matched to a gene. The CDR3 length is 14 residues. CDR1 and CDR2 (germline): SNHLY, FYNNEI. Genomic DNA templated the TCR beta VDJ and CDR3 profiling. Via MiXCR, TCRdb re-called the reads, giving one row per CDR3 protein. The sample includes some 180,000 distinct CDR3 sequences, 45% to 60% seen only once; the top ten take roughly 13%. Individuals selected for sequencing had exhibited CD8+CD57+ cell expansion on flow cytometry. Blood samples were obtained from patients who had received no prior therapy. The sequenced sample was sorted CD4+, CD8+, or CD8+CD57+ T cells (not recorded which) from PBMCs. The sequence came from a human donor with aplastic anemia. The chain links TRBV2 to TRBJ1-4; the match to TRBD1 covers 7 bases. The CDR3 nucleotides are TGTGCCAGCAGTTCCGGGACAGAGGATGAAAAACTGTTTTTT. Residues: CASSSGTEDEKLFF.